What follows are 18 T cell receptor beta chains derived from one specimen sequenced in a study of blood T cell repertoires in COVID-19. Produced via immunoSEQ multiplex PCR; TCRdb's table is partial and in-frame only. This repertoire shows about 300,000 clones, nearly 90% found once; its top ten account for about 1.7%. The sequenced material came from peripheral blood. All receptors derive from a woman aged 25 to 39 with COVID-19, enrolled during active disease.

The chain carries TRBV21-1 and TRBJ2-4; the table's TRBD1 call for D was not verified on the DNA. TRBV21-1 is listed as a pseudogene. This CDR3 is built from 17 residues. CDR3 sequence reads: CASSRRGPRHTKNIQYF. Written as DNA, the CDR3 is TGTGCCAGCAGCAGAAGGGGCCCTCGACACACCAAAAACATTCAGTACTTC.

The gene calls are TRBV7-6 and TRBJ2-4; tentatively, D is TRBD1 (5 bases). V was pared by 5 bases and J by 2 bases, with 19 bases between. The CDR3 length is 17 residues. Germline V CDR1 and CDR2: SGHVS, FNYEAQ. The CDR3 bases are TGTGCCAGCAGCCCGCGTATGGGGCGCGATCCCAAAAACATTCAGTACTTC. Residues: CASSPRMGRDPKNIQYF.

The CDR3 sequence is CASSEASGRKETQYF. The CDR3 nucleotides are TGTGCCAGCAGTGAGGCTAGCGGACGGAAAGAGACCCAGTACTTC. This sequence joins TRBV6-1 and TRBJ2-5; TRBD2 matches 7 bases. V was clipped by 3 bases and J by 3 bases; unmatched bases: 7. The germline CDR1 and CDR2 sequences are MNHNS and SASEGT. The CDR3 is 15 amino acids.

The CDR3 DNA sequence: TGTGCCAGCAGCTTAAACAGGCGCGCTGATACGCAGTATTTT. Its protein product is CASSLNRRADTQYF. The V gene is TRBV7-3, the J gene TRBJ2-3, with D possibly TRBD1 on 5 matching bases. Germline V gene lookup returns CDR1 SGHTA and CDR2 FQGTGA. There are 14 residues in the CDR3. Deletions cut 1 base from V and 6 bases from J, with 11 bases between. Full variable domain (missing parts from reference TRBV7-3 and TRBJ2-3): GAGVSQTPSNKVTEKGKYVELRCDPISGHTALYWYRQSLGQGPEFLIYFQGTGAADDSGLPNDRFFAVRPEGSVSTLKIQRTERGDSAVYLCASSLNRRADTQYFGPGTRLTVL.

The rearrangement uses TRBV7-3 and TRBJ1-2; 11 nucleotides line up with TRBD1. The germline V gene encodes CDR1 SGHTA and CDR2 FQGTGA. Trimming cost V 3 bases and J 8 bases; bases outside gene matches: 11. This CDR3 is 16 amino acids long. DNA for the CDR3: TGTGCCAGCAGCTTTGTTCCCGGACAGGGGGCGCAAGGCTACACCTTC. Protein: CASSFVPGQGAQGYTF. The entire variable domain, with the rest obtained from reference TRBV7-3 and TRBJ1-2, is as follows: GAGVSQTPSNKVTEKGKYVELRCDPISGHTALYWYRQSLGQGPEFLIYFQGTGAADDSGLPNDRFFAVRPEGSVSTLKIQRTERGDSAVYLCASSFVPGQGAQGYTFGSGTRLTVV.

CDR3 nucleotides: TGTGCCAGCAGCCAAGATTTGGGGCTGCGGGAAAAACTGTTTTTT. It encodes CASSQDLGLREKLFF. The chain recombines TRBV3-1 (or the pseudogene TRBV3-2) with TRBJ1-4; TRBD1 is a possible D gene (5 bases). CDR3 length: 15 amino acids. CDR1 and CDR2 from the germline V gene are LGHDT and YNNKEL (reference sequence). V shed 0 bases and J shed 8 bases, with 13 bases lying between them.

The chain uses TRBV7-3 and TRBJ2-2, with 9 bases that match TRBD2. CDR3 length: 16 amino acids. Per the germline V gene, CDR1 is SGHTA and CDR2 is FQGTGA. After removal of 5 bases from V and 5 bases from J, the junction contained 9 bases not matched to a gene. In DNA, the CDR3 is TGTGCCAGCAGCATAAGCGGGGGGTTAAGGACCGGGGAGCTGTTTTTT. Translation gives CASSISGGLRTGELFF.

The chain uses TRBV21-1 and TRBJ1-1. TRBV21-1 is classified as a pseudogene. This CDR3 spans 15 amino acids. CDR3 bases: TGTGCCAGCAGCAAAGTTTTTTCTACTAACACTGAAGCTTTCTTT. This translates into CASSKVFSTNTEAFF.

This clone was picked up one time. The chain recombines TRBV28 with TRBJ1-2; D not certain. Trimming removed 6 bases from V and 6 bases from J, with 14 bases in between. CDR1 and CDR2 from the germline V gene are MDHEN and SYDVKM. The CDR3 covers 13 residues. The CDR3 DNA is TGTGCCAGCAGACGGGGAGGGAGGGATGGCTACACCTTC. It yields the protein CASRRGGRDGYTF.

The V and J genes are TRBV3-1 (or the pseudogene TRBV3-2) and TRBJ1-4, with no clear D. The CDR3 consists of 16 residues. Trimming took off 4 bases at V and 7 bases at J, with 19 bases between the two ends. Germline CDR1 reads LGHDT; CDR2 reads YNNKEL (reference sequence). The CDR3 DNA sequence: TGTGCCAGCAGCCGGAGAGACTGGTTTCGAAGTGAAAAACTGTTTTTT. This sequence encodes CASSRRDWFRSEKLFF.

The chain has TRBV6-6 and TRBJ1-4; weak D call: TRBD1 (6 bases). Germline CDR1 and CDR2: MNHNY and SVGAGI (reference sequence). The CDR3 runs to 14 residues. With 2 bases removed from V and 8 bases from J, the gap between germline ends came to 12 bases. CDR3 nucleotide sequence: TGTGCCAGCAGTTACGGACAGATCGAAGAAAAACTGTTTTTT. Translation: CASSYGQIEEKLFF.

The chain joins TRBV19 to TRBJ2-4; maybe TRBD1 (6 bases). CDR1 is LNHDA, CDR2 SQIVND, per germline (reference sequence). This CDR3 spans 16 amino acids. V was cut by 4 bases and J by 4 bases, with 17 bases left in between. The CDR3 sequence: CASSTRSDRLKNIQYF. CDR3 DNA sequence: TGTGCCAGTAGTACCAGGTCGGACAGACTAAAAAACATTCAGTACTTC.

CDR3 protein: CASRIPGTGSSGYTF. The CDR3 DNA sequence: TGCGCCAGCAGAATACCCGGGACAGGGTCTTCTGGCTACACCTTC. The chain recombines TRBV4-1 with TRBJ1-2; TRBD1 aligns across 9 bases. V was pared by 6 bases and J by 7 bases, with 12 bases of the junction left unmatched. Germline CDR1 is MGHRA and CDR2 is YSYEKL. This CDR3 has 15 amino acids.

V is TRBV5-1 and J is TRBJ2-7; D is undetermined. The CDR3 loop spans 14 amino acids. Trimming shortened V by 0 bases and J by 0 bases, and 7 bases separated the two germline ends. Germline assignment: CDR1 SGHRS and CDR2 YFSETQ. The DNA of the CDR3 is TGCGCCAGCAGCTTGGCCTCAGGCTCCTACGAGCAGTACTTC. Its protein product is CASSLASGSYEQYF.

This rearrangement joins TRBV4-1 to TRBJ1-1, with D tentatively TRBD1 (6 bases). This CDR3 comprises 15 residues. Germline assignment: CDR1 MGHRA and CDR2 YSYEKL. V dropped 3 bases and J dropped 1 base, with 12 bases sitting between them. CDR3 nucleotides: TGCGCCAGCAGCCAGGCCGACAGGCGGAACACTGAAGCTTTCTTT. Its translation is CASSQADRRNTEAFF.

Here the CDR3 reads CASSMRRGSNTEAFF. The CDR3 DNA is TGTGCCAGTAGTATGCGGAGGGGCTCGAACACTGAAGCTTTCTTT. This rearrangement joins TRBV19 to TRBJ1-1, with D possibly matching TRBD1 (5 bases). The length of the CDR3 is 15 residues. The V end was cut by 3 bases, the J end by 1 base, with 12 bases between. The V gene's germline CDR1 is LNHDA and CDR2 SQIVND (reference sequence).

The chain links TRBV2 to TRBJ1-2, with a possible D match to TRBD1 (5 bases). V shed 7 bases and J shed 1 base, with 16 bases lying between them. This CDR3 is built from 15 residues. Germline V gene sequence: CDR1 SNHLY, CDR2 FYNNEI. CDR3 coding DNA: TGTGCCAGCACCCAACACCAGGGCGGTAACTATGGCTACACCTTC. Translation gives CASTQHQGGNYGYTF.

The chain has TRBV27 and TRBJ2-3; D perhaps matches TRBD2 (7 bases). The V gene lost 5 bases and the J gene lost 3 bases, with 18 bases spanning the gap. CDR1 is MNHEY and CDR2 is SMNVEV in the germline V gene (reference sequence). This CDR3 is 16 amino acids long. Here the CDR3 DNA reads TGTGCCAGCAGTCCCATGGGGGGGGCCGTAACAGATACGCAGTATTTT. Protein: CASSPMGGAVTDTQYF.